Listed here are 3 T cell receptor beta chains from one sample, sequenced in a study of T cells in Graves' hyperthyroidism and ophthalmopathy. Amplified TCR beta CDR3 regions derived from RNA transcripts. HTBI primers were used for first-round RT-PCR of the TCR CDR3. TCRdb re-derived calls from the multiplex PCR reads in MiXCR, one entry per CDR3 protein. Of some 360,000 distinct CDR3 sequences listed, approximately 15% were seen once; the top ten hold roughly 9.6%. The sample taken for sequencing was blood. These receptors all come from an older woman with Graves' hyperthyroidism.

In its sample, this clonotype was seen many times. The rearrangement links TRBV30 to TRBJ1-1; 8 bases agree with TRBD1. V lost 5 bases to trimming and J lost 4 bases; unmatched junction nucleotides: 9. Germline V gene lookup returns CDR1 GTSNPN and CDR2 SVGIG (reference sequence). The CDR3 is 14 residues long. The CDR3 coding sequence is TGTGCCTGGGGCCCAGGGGGCGCTGGCACTGAAGCTTTCTTT. Translating it yields CAWGPGGAGTEAFF.

The V call is TRBV27, the J call TRBJ2-3; tentatively, D is TRBD2 (6 bases). This CDR3 is 15 amino acids long. V gave up 3 bases and J gave up 1 base, with 11 bases separating them. The germline V gene encodes CDR1 MNHEY and CDR2 SMNVEV (reference sequence). CDR3 residues: CASSLGGLGTDTQYF. The CDR3 DNA is TGTGCCAGCAGTTTGGGGGGACTGGGCACAGATACGCAGTATTTT.

This clonotype was counted a few times. The chain joins TRBV20-1 to TRBJ2-2; TRBD2 matches 7 bases. Per germline, CDR1 DFQATT and CDR2 SNEGSKA (reference sequence). The CDR3 has 14 residues. Trimming removed 0 bases from V and 7 bases from J; junction bases left unmatched: 5. The CDR3 DNA sequence: TGCAGTGCTAGAGATTGGCTAGCGGACGGGGAGCTGTTTTTT. This encodes CSARDWLADGELFF.